This T cell receptor beta chain comes out of a study of CD8+CD57+ T cells in acquired aplastic anemia. Study information: Recorded DNA amounts for sorted CD4+ and CD8+ cells had an average of around 3.4 ug.

For this clonotype: Its matching antigen is unknown.

Whole-study results and caveats: Roughly 30 sequences, all CD8+ CDR3, were shared between patients and controls.

V was pared by 4 bases and J by 5 bases, with 6 bases of the junction left unmatched. The germline gives CDR1 SNHLY, CDR2 FYNNEI. The CDR3 runs 14 residues. Genomic DNA provided the template from which TCR beta VDJ and CDR3 profiles were obtained. TCRdb reprocessed the reads with MiXCR, giving one entry per CDR3 protein. The repertoire has about 180,000 distinct CDR3 sequences, 40% to 55% of them found once; the top ten carry under 1.2%. Before being chosen for sequencing, patients had shown CD8+CD57+ cell expansion by flow cytometry. There were no patients without severe acquired aplastic anemia. Among the patients, none had received any therapy at the time of blood sampling.

The sequencing sample was made of sorted CD4+, CD8+, or CD8+CD57+ T cells (not recorded which) from PBMCs. The chain joins TRBV2 to TRBJ1-1; 8 bases agree with TRBD1. The receptor's source is a human donor with aplastic anemia. The CDR3 sequence: CASSGQGMGTEAFF. CDR3 in DNA: TGTGCCAGCAGTGGACAGGGGATGGGTACTGAAGCTTTCTTT.